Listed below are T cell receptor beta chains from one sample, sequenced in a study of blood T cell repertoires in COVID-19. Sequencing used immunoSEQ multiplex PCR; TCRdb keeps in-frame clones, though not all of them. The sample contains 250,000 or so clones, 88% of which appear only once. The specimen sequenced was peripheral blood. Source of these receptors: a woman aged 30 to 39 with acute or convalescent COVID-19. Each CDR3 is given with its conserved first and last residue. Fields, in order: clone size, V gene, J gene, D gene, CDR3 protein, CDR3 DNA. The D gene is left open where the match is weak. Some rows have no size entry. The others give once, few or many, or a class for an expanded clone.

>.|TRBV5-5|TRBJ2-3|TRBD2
CASSRGTSGRAMDF
TGTGCCAGCAGCCGAGGGACTAGCGGGAGGGCAATGGATTTT
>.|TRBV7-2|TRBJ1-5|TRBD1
CASSLWSLGQASNQPQHF
TGTGCCAGCAGCTTATGGTCGTTGGGACAGGCTAGCAATCAGCCCCAGCATTTT
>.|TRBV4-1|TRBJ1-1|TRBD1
CASSQEIRGQGAGDTEAFF
TGCGCCAGCAGCCAAGAGATTCGGGGACAGGGGGCGGGGGACACTGAAGCTTTCTTT
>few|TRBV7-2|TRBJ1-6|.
CASSREVAVPGSPLHF
TGTGCCAGCAGCAGGGAGGTGGCGGTTCCCGGATCACCCCTCCACTTT
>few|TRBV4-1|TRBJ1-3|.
CASSQIDLGLSSGNTIYF
TGCGCCAGCAGCCAAATTGACCTCGGACTGAGCTCTGGAAACACCATATATTTT
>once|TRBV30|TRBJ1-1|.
CASAFPRTEAFF
TGTGCCTCCGCTTTCCCGCGAACTGAAGCTTTCTTT
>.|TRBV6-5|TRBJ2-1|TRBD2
CASRPTSGSGIEQFF
TGTGCCAGCAGACCGACTAGCGGGAGCGGGATTGAGCAGTTCTTC
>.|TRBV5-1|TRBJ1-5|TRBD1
CASSQGPGGPKNYSNQPQHF
TGCGCCAGCAGCCAAGGGCCAGGGGGTCCGAAGAACTATAGCAATCAGCCCCAGCATTTT
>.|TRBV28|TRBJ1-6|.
CASTGGLNNSPLHF
TGTGCCAGCACGGGGGGGCTGAATAATTCACCCCTCCACTTT
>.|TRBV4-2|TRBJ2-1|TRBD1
CASSVWTGDYNEQFF
TGTGCCAGCAGCGTCTGGACAGGGGATTACAATGAGCAGTTCTTC
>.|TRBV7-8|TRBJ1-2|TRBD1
CASSSTGFNYGYTF
TGTGCCAGCAGCTCGACAGGGTTTAACTATGGCTACACCTTC
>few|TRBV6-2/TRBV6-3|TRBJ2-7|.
CASSYSDGSSYEQYF
TGTGCCAGCAGTTACTCGGACGGGAGCTCCTACGAGCAGTACTTC
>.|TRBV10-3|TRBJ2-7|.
CAISRVPYEQYF
TGTGCCATCAGCAGGGTCCCCTACGAGCAGTACTTC
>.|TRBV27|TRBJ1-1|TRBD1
CASSLTDRVGTEAFF
TGTGCCAGCAGTTTAACGGACAGGGTGGGTACTGAAGCTTTCTTT
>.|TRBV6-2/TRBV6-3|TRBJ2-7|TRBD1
CASSYSQGQGDEQYF
TGTGCCAGCAGTTACTCCCAAGGACAGGGGGACGAGCAGTACTTC
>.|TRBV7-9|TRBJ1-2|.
CASSFSQGYGYTF
TGTGCCAGCAGCTTCAGTCAGGGGTATGGCTACACCTTC
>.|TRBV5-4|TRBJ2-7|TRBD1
CASSINRGRTPYEQYF
TGTGCCAGCAGCATTAACAGGGGGCGGACCCCCTACGAGCAGTACTTC
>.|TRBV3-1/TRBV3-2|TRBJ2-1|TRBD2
CASSHGTSATEQFF
TGTGCCAGCAGCCACGGGACTAGCGCCACTGAGCAGTTCTTC
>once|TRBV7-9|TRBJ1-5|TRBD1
CASSSTGTGEDQPQHF
TGTGCCAGCAGCTCAACCGGGACAGGGGAGGACCAGCCCCAGCATTTT
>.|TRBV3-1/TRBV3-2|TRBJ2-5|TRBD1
CASSLTPHWTGRRWDQETQYF
TGTGCCAGCAGCCTAACGCCCCACTGGACAGGACGAAGGTGGGACCAAGAGACCCAGTACTTC
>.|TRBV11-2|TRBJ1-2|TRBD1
CASSLDRDRVNGYTF
TGTGCCAGCAGCTTAGACCGGGACAGGGTGAATGGCTACACCTTC
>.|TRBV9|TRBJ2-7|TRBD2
CASSPGLAVHEQYF
TGTGCCAGCAGCCCGGGACTAGCCGTCCACGAGCAGTACTTC
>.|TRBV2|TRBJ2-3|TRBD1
CASSERGLVRYF
TGTGCCAGCAGTGAGAGGGGGCTAGTTAGGTATTTT
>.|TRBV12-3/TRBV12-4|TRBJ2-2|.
CASRGAGAGELFF
TGTGCCAGCAGGGGTGCTGGAGCCGGGGAGCTGTTTTTT
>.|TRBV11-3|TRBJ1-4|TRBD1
CASSLRQGGEKLFF
TGTGCCAGCAGCTTAAGACAGGGCGGTGAAAAACTGTTTTTT
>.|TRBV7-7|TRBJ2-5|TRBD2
CASSLGVAGVETQYF
TGTGCCAGCAGCTTAGGGGTAGCGGGAGTAGAGACCCAGTACTTC
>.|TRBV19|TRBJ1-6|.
CASSIGGPTLHF
TGTGCCAGTAGTATTGGAGGTCCCACCCTCCACTTT
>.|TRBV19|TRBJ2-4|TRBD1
CASAPNPGGDIQYF
TGTGCCAGCGCACCTAATCCAGGGGGTGACATTCAGTACTTC